Below are 28 T cell receptor beta chains sequenced from a single sample in a study of cytomegalovirus exposure and HLA in healthy donors. With 60 Vbeta and 13 Jbeta primers, the PCR was carried out. TCRdb's table, derived via immunoSEQ multiplex PCR, lists solely in-frame clones and lacks some. Of about 180,000 clones listed, 70% to 85% are singletons. The material sequenced was PBMCs. The receptor set was obtained from a man between 18 and 29 years old in good health and CMV-seronegative.

This clone has only a few counts. The chain joins TRBV7-2 to TRBJ1-5; the D is unclear. CDR1 and CDR2 (germline): SGHTA, FQGNSA. The CDR3 is 14 residues long. V gave up 6 bases and J gave up 0 bases, with 9 bases separating them. CDR3 DNA: TGTGCCAGCAGTTTGGGCTTTAGCAATCAGCCCCAGCATTTT. Translating gives CASSLGFSNQPQHF.

V is TRBV2 and J is TRBJ1-4; 9 bases are a match to TRBD1. Trimming at V came to 7 bases and at J to 11 bases, leaving 11 bases not matched to a gene. Germline CDR1 and CDR2: SNHLY and FYNNEI. CDR3 length: 14 residues. CDR3 region: CASTQGAPRFKLFF. The CDR3 DNA reads TGTGCCAGCACACAGGGGGCCCCCAGATTTAAACTGTTTTTT.

This rearrangement joins TRBV7-2 to TRBJ2-2; 12 nucleotides line up with TRBD2. The CDR3 consists of 16 residues. Germline assignment: CDR1 SGHTA and CDR2 FQGNSA. V was clipped by 1 base and J by 7 bases; unmatched bases: 4. The CDR3 spells CASSLVTSGRSGELFF. For the CDR3, the DNA is TGTGCCAGCAGCTTAGTGACTAGCGGGAGAAGCGGGGAGCTGTTTTTT.

V gene TRBV7-8 combines with J gene TRBJ2-5, with TRBD1 identical over 8 bases. J lost 3 bases, V lost 4 bases, and 7 bases had no gene match. Germline CDR1 SGHVS, CDR2 FQNEAQ. The CDR3 totals 15 residues. CDR3 amino acids: CASSSYLDREETQYF. For the CDR3, the DNA is TGTGCCAGCAGCTCTTATCTGGACAGGGAAGAGACCCAGTACTTC.

The chain couples TRBV2 to TRBJ2-5, with TRBD1 matching 9 bases. Germline values: CDR1 SNHLY, CDR2 FYNNEI. The CDR3 is made up of 14 amino acids. Unmatched junction bases numbered 7, after V lost 6 bases and J lost 5 bases. For the CDR3, the DNA is TGTGCCAGCAGGGCCGGGACAGGGCTGGAGACCCAGTACTTC. Translation: CASRAGTGLETQYF. Full variable domain (rest looked up from reference TRBV2 and TRBJ2-5): EPEVTQTPSHQVTQMGQEVILRCVPISNHLYFYWYRQILGQKVEFLVSFYNNEISEKSEIFDDQFSVERPDGSNFTLKIRSTKLEDSAMYFCASRAGTGLETQYFGPGTRLLVL.

This chain joins TRBV13 and TRBJ2-1, with a tentative D call TRBD1 (6 bases). Germline-derived CDR1 and CDR2 are PRHDT and FYEKMQ (reference sequence). V gave up 0 bases and J gave up 7 bases, with 13 bases separating them. This CDR3 region has 15 residues. In DNA, the CDR3 is TGTGCCAGCAGCTTAGGTGGCAGGGGCATGAATGAGCAGTTCTTC. It specifies CASSLGGRGMNEQFF.

The V gene is TRBV7-9, the J gene TRBJ1-1; no definite D call. Germline loops: CDR1 SEHNR, CDR2 FQNEAQ (reference sequence). Trimming pared 2 bases from V and 11 bases from J, leaving 12 bases between. The CDR3 sequence is 12 residues long. The CDR3 spells CASSLLRVAAFF. The CDR3 coding sequence is TGTGCCAGCAGCTTATTGAGGGTGGCCGCTTTCTTT. Filled out from reference TRBV7-9 and TRBJ1-1, the complete variable domain reads DTGVSQNPRHKITKRGQNVTFRCDPISEHNRLYWYRQTLGQGPEFLTYFQNEAQLEKSRLLSDRFSAERPKGSFSTLEIQRTEQGDSAMYLCASSLLRVAAFFGQGTRLTVV.

The chain uses TRBV5-6 and TRBJ2-5, with D possibly TRBD1 on 6 matching bases. The end of the DNA is better explained by TRBJ2-7, so the J call may be wrong. The germline CDR1 and CDR2 sequences are SGHDT and YYEEEE. The CDR3 is 13 amino acids. The CDR3 DNA reads as TGTGCCACCCGACGGACAGCCTCCTACGAGCAGTACTTC. Translated, it gives CATRRTASYEQYF.

This chain links TRBV25-1 with TRBJ2-4, with 9 bases that match TRBD1. With 4 bases clipped from V and 7 bases from J, the junction kept 5 bases outside the gene matches. Germline CDR1 and CDR2: MGHDK and SYGVNS. This CDR3 has 14 amino acids. This chain's CDR3 is CASSADRGRNIQYF. The CDR3 DNA follows: TGTGCCAGCAGTGCTGACAGGGGGAGGAACATTCAGTACTTC. The variable domain in full, completed from reference TRBV25-1 and TRBJ2-4, reads EADIYQTPRYLVIGTGKKITLECSQTMGHDKMYWYQQDPGMELHLIHYSYGVNSTEKGDLSSESTVSRIRTEHFPLTLESARPSHTSQYLCASSADRGRNIQYFGAGTRLSVL.

The chain recombines TRBV5-6 with TRBJ1-1; 8 bases match TRBD1. V was pared by 4 bases and J by 4 bases, with 6 bases of the junction left unmatched. CDR3 size: 14 residues. The germline gives CDR1 SGHDT, CDR2 YYEEEE. The CDR3 DNA sequence: TGTGCCAGCAGCGAGCAGGGGGCGGGCACTGAAGCTTTCTTT. Translated: CASSEQGAGTEAFF.

This clone was recorded once. V is TRBV7-9 and J is TRBJ2-7; 7 bases align to TRBD2. CDR3 size: 14 residues. CDR1 is SEHNR and CDR2 is FQNEAQ in the germline V gene (reference sequence). The ends lost 3 bases at V and 3 bases at J; junction bases unmatched: 5. CDR3 amino acids: CASSFSGTIYEQYF. Written as DNA, the CDR3 is TGTGCCAGCAGCTTTTCCGGGACTATCTACGAGCAGTACTTC.

The chain couples TRBV27 to TRBJ2-7, with D possibly matching TRBD2 (7 bases). Germline CDR1 is MNHEY and CDR2 is SMNVEV (reference sequence). Trimming removed 6 bases from V and 3 bases from J, with 15 bases in between. This CDR3 has 14 amino acids. For the CDR3, the DNA is TGTGCCAGCAGGCGGGGAGGGGGGTTCTACGAGCAGTACTTC. Translating gives CASRRGGGFYEQYF.

There are a few counts of this clone. The chain is built from TRBV5-1 and TRBJ2-3; 10 positions agree with TRBD2. CDR3 size: 16 residues. Losses at the gene ends were 4 bases for V and 3 bases for J; bases not matched to a gene: 8. CDR1 is SGHRS and CDR2 is YFSETQ in the germline V gene. DNA for the CDR3: TGCGCCAGCAGCGTGGGACTAGCGAGAAGAACAGATACGCAGTATTTT. Protein: CASSVGLARRTDTQYF. The full variable domain, in which reference TRBV5-1 and TRBJ2-3 provide the parts outside the CDR3, is KAGVTQTPRYLIKTRGQQVTLSCSPISGHRSVSWYQQTPGQGLQFLFEYFSETQRNKGNFPGRFSGRQFSNSRSEMNVSTLELGDSALYLCASSVGLARRTDTQYFGPGTRLTVL.

The chain links TRBV6-1 to TRBJ1-2; 8 nucleotides match TRBD1. The CDR3 loop spans 14 amino acids. CDR1 and CDR2 from the germline V gene are MNHNS and SASEGT. V lost 4 bases to trimming and J lost 0 bases; unmatched junction nucleotides: 1. CDR3 protein: CASSVGQANYGYTF. In nucleotides, the CDR3 is TGTGCCAGCAGTGTGGGACAGGCTAACTATGGCTACACCTTC.

The chain has TRBV7-2 and TRBJ2-1; tentatively, D is TRBD1 (6 bases). CDR1 is SGHTA and CDR2 is FQGNSA in the germline V gene. Trimming removed 3 bases from V and 1 base from J, with 10 bases in between. This CDR3 spans 15 amino acids. CDR3 region: CASSLTTGSYNEQFF. CDR3 sequence (DNA): TGTGCCAGCAGCTTGACCACAGGGTCCTACAATGAGCAGTTCTTC.

CDR3 protein: CASSPLDRAGEAFF. The CDR3 nucleotides read TGTGCCAGCTCACCACTGGACAGGGCTGGTGAAGCTTTCTTT. The chain combines TRBV18 with TRBJ1-1; 8 nucleotides align to TRBD1. The CDR3 covers 14 residues. V lost 1 base and J lost 7; bases outside the gene matches: 5. CDR1 is KGHSH and CDR2 is LQKENI in the germline V gene.

This chain connects TRBV7-2 to TRBJ1-3; D possibly corresponds to TRBD1 (5 bases). Trimming shortened V by 3 bases and J by 4 bases, and 13 bases separated the two germline ends. Germline loops: CDR1 SGHTA, CDR2 FQGNSA. The CDR3 extends over 15 amino acids. CDR3 nucleotides: TGTGCCAGCAGCTTGGGGGGTTCGGGGGGAAACACCATATATTTT. Translation: CASSLGGSGGNTIYF. Full variable domain (remainder filled in from reference TRBV7-2 and TRBJ1-3): GAGVSQSPSNKVTEKGKDVELRCDPISGHTALYWYRQSLGQGLEFLIYFQGNSAPDKSGLPSDRFSAERTGGSVSTLTIQRTQQEDSAVYLCASSLGGSGGNTIYFGEGSWLTVV.

The chain carries TRBV6-5 and TRBJ2-7; 12 bases line up with TRBD1. CDR1 is MNHEY, CDR2 SVGAGI, per germline. The length of the CDR3 is 15 residues. The V gene end was trimmed by 2 bases and the J gene end by 4 bases; junction bases not matched to a gene: 3. The CDR3 reads CASSYGTGGSYEQYF. The CDR3 DNA reads TGTGCCAGCAGTTACGGGACAGGGGGCTCGTACGAGCAGTACTTC.

There are a few counts of this clone. This chain links TRBV5-6 with TRBJ2-7; 13 bases are shared with TRBD2. J was trimmed by 0 bases and V by 0 bases; bases with no gene match: 0. This CDR3 has 16 residues. Per the germline V gene, CDR1 is SGHDT and CDR2 is YYEEEE. The CDR3 spells CASSLGTSGSSYEQYF. The CDR3 DNA follows: TGTGCCAGCAGCTTGGGGACTAGCGGGAGCTCCTACGAGCAGTACTTC. Drawing the rest from reference TRBV5-6 and TRBJ2-7, the complete variable domain is DAGVTQSPTHLIKTRGQQVTLRCSPKSGHDTVSWYQQALGQGPQFIFQYYEEEERQRGNFPDRFSGHQFPNYSSELNVNALLLGDSALYLCASSLGTSGSSYEQYFGPGTRLTVT.

The V call is TRBV9, the J call TRBJ1-2, with unresolved D. CDR3 size: 13 residues. Trimming removed 3 bases from V and 0 bases from J, with 6 bases in between. Germline values: CDR1 SGDLS, CDR2 YYNGEE. CDR3 sequence: CASSATPNYGYTF. CDR3 coding DNA: TGTGCCAGCAGCGCGACACCTAACTATGGCTACACCTTC.

The J gene is TRBJ2-3, the V gene TRBV5-6; TRBD2 agrees at 11 bases. Trimming at V came to 2 bases and at J to 4 bases, leaving 6 bases not matched to a gene. Germline V gene data show CDR1 as SGHDT and CDR2 as YYEEEE. The CDR3 has 16 amino acids. CDR3: CASSLLAGVVADTQYF. CDR3 DNA: TGTGCCAGCAGCTTACTAGCGGGAGTCGTAGCAGATACGCAGTATTTT.

This clone was observed once. The rearrangement links TRBV21-1 to TRBJ2-7; whether TRBD1, the table's D call, matches the DNA was not checked. TRBV21-1 is recorded as a pseudogene. The CDR3 sequence is 15 residues long. The CDR3 DNA follows: TGTGCCAGCAGCGAACCGGGACAGGGGGCAAAGGAGCAGTACTTC. It encodes CASSEPGQGAKEQYF.

This chain links TRBV11-3 with TRBJ1-2; the D gene is possibly TRBD1 (6 bases). Germline loops: CDR1 SGHNT, CDR2 YENEEA. The CDR3 sequence is 14 residues long. Trimming left V 2 bases short and J 3 bases short, with 10 bases between. The CDR3 bases are TGTGCCAGCAGCTTAAAGCAGGGGTACTATGGCTACACCTTC. The encoded protein is CASSLKQGYYGYTF. The complete variable domain, with remaining parts taken from reference TRBV11-3 and TRBJ1-2, reads EAGVVQSPRYKIIEKKQPVAFWCNPISGHNTLYWYLQNLGQGPELLIRYENEEAVDDSQLPKDRFSAERLKGVDSTLKIQPAELGDSAVYLCASSLKQGYYGYTFGSGTRLTVV.

The J gene is TRBJ2-7, the V gene TRBV6-5, with a weak D call TRBD2 (6 bases). V lost 0 bases and J lost 6, with 15 bases in between. This CDR3 comprises 15 residues. In germline, CDR1 is MNHEY, CDR2 SVGAGI. For the CDR3, the DNA is TGTGCCAGCAGTTACTCGGCTCAGGGAGGTGTCGAGCAGTACTTC. Protein: CASSYSAQGGVEQYF.

V is TRBV4-2 and J is TRBJ1-4; TRBD1 matches 9 bases. V trimming: 0 bases; J trimming: 7 bases; junction bases outside the gene matches: 9. CDR1 is LGHNA, CDR2 YNFKEQ, per germline. The CDR3 length is 17 residues. The CDR3 is CASSQDDRGKVVEKLFF. The DNA of the CDR3 is TGTGCCAGCAGCCAAGATGACAGGGGGAAGGTAGTTGAAAAACTGTTTTTT.

The chain joins TRBV5-5 to TRBJ1-1; 7 nucleotides agree with TRBD1. The germline gives CDR1 SGHKS, CDR2 YYEKEE (reference sequence). This CDR3 is 12 amino acids long. The junction had 6 bases not matched to a gene; V was cut back by 1 base and J by 12 bases. CDR3: CASSLRQGVTFF. The CDR3 DNA is TGTGCCAGCAGCTTGCGGCAGGGGGTAACTTTCTTT.

V and J are TRBV7-8 and TRBJ1-2; D not resolved. This CDR3 region has 14 residues. The germline V gene encodes CDR1 SGHVS and CDR2 FQNEAQ. V was trimmed by 2 bases and J by 2 bases, leaving 9 bases between them. CDR3: CASSLSTPNYGYTF. DNA of the CDR3: TGTGCCAGCAGCTTAAGTACACCGAACTATGGCTACACCTTC.

The chain carries TRBV5-1 and TRBJ1-1, with D perhaps matching TRBD1 (5 bases). CDR1 is SGHRS, CDR2 YFSETQ, per germline. This CDR3 is built from 15 residues. V gave up 5 bases and J gave up 8 bases, with 22 bases separating them. CDR3 region: CASSTKSTAQREAFF. The CDR3 coding sequence is TGCGCCAGCAGTACCAAATCGACAGCACAAAGAGAAGCTTTCTTT.